This TCR beta chain originates from a study of T cell repertoires in cytomegalovirus infection (dated by TCRdb to the late 2010s). With regard to the full study: The peptide stimulations were aimed at well-studied HLA-B-restricted epitopes as well as recently identified HLA-C-restricted CMV epitopes, whose presentation resists viral immunomodulation. Donor HLA type was relevant to the analysis, as public TCR beta signatures indicated carriage of CMV infection together with the matching HLA type. On the study overall, not on this receptor specifically: Carriers of CMV infection plus the relevant HLA type were discriminated by the cumulative frequency of public TCR beta family members in the study cohort and in an independent 352-donor cohort. The ex vivo response was dominated by HLA-C-restricted CMV-specific TCR beta clonotypes, and the single most frequent clonotype in two of eight donors was supplied by these HLA-C-restricted clonotypes.

Sample treatment or condition, as interpreted from the label and publication: in vitro stimulation with specific CMV peptide epitopes to enrich CMV-specific T cells. TCRdb shows the sequencer as Illumina HiSeq 1500. Using fastp trimming at Q25 and MiXCR clonotype assembly, TCRdb reanalyzed the public sequencing data and kept in-frame beta chains. Rows with a matching CDR3 protein are joined into one entry that keeps the most common DNA and genes. The sample includes roughly 570,000 distinct CDR3 sequences, with around two fifths observed a single time. The ten biggest clones cover 40% to 60% of the sample. V is pruned by 1 base and J by 4 bases, leaving 5 bases of the junction without a gene match. The CDR3 contains 14 residues, cysteine and phenylalanine counted. Kept here is only the CDR3 DNA, which spans 42 bases and is read in frame from base 1. The germline V gene (reference sequence) yields DFQATT for CDR1 and SNEGSKA for CDR2.

This clonotype was picked up a small number of times. This clone's antigen is unknown. Qualities for individual bases were not recorded, and no much larger clone is one base off. The chain is assembled from TRBV20-1 and TRBJ2-7; 9 bases in the middle match TRBD2. This clonotype originated in a human donor in good health (CMV status not recorded). Some clones in this sample may be carry-over from other donors' samples. The source material was cultured PBMCs, sampled from culture after CMV antigen stimulation. The CDR3 protein: CSARGREGLYEQYF. The bases read TGCAGTGCTAGAGGGCGGGAGGGCCTTTACGAGCAGTACTTC.